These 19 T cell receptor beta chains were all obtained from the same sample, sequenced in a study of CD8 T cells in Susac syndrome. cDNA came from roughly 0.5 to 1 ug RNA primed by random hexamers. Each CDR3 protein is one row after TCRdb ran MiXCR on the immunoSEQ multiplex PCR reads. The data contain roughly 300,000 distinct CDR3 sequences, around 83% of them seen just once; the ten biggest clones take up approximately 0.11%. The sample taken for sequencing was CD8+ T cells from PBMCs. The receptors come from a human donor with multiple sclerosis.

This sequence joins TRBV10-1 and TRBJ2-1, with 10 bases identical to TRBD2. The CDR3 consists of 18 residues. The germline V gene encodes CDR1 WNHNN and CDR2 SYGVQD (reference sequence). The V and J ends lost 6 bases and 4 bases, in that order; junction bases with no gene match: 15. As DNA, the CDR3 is TGCGCCAGCAGGAACCCCCAGCGGGAGGGACGCAAATACAATGAGCAGTTCTTC. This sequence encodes CASRNPQREGRKYNEQFF.

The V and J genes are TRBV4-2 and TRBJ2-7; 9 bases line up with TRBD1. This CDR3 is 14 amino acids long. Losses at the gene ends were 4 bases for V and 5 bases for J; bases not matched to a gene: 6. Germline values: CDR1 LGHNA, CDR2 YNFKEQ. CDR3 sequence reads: CASSPGQGHNEQYF. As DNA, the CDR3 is TGTGCCAGCAGCCCGGGACAGGGTCATAACGAGCAGTACTTC.

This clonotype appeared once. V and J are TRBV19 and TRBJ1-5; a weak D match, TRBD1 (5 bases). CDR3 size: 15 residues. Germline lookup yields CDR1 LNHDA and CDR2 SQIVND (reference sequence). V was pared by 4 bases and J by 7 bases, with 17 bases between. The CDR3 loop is CASSTPRETRQPQHF. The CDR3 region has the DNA TGTGCCAGTAGTACCCCCAGGGAAACGCGCCAGCCCCAGCATTTT. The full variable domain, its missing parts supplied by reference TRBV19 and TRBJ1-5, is DGGITQSPKYLFRKEGQNVTLSCEQNLNHDAMYWYRQDPGQGLRLIYYSQIVNDFQKGDIAEGYSVSREKKESFPLTVTSAQKNPTAFYLCASSTPRETRQPQHFGDGTRLSIL.

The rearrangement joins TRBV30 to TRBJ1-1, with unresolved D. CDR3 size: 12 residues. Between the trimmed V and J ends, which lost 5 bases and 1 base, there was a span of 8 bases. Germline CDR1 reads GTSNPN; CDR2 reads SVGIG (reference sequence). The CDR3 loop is CAWGKGNTEAFF. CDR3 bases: TGTGCCTGGGGAAAGGGGAACACTGAAGCTTTCTTT.

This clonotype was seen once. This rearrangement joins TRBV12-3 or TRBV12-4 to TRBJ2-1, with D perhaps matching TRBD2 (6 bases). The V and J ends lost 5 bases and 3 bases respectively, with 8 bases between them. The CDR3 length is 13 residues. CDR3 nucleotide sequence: TGTGCCAGCAGTAATAGCGGCTACAATGAGCAGTTCTTC. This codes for CASSNSGYNEQFF.

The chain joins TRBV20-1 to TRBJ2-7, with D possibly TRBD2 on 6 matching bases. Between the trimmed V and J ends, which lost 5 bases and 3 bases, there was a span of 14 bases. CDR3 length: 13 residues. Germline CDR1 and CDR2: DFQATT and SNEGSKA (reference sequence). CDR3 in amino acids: CSALLRLGYEQYF. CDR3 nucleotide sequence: TGCAGTGCTCTCCTCCGACTAGGCTACGAGCAGTACTTC.

The CDR3 loop reads CASSLLPGRQETQYF. DNA for the CDR3: TGTGCCAGCAGCCTCCTTCCGGGCAGACAAGAGACCCAGTACTTC. The chain has TRBV7-9 and TRBJ2-5; D is unclear. The V end lost 5 bases, the J end lost 2 bases, and 15 bases lay between the germline ends. CDR1 is SEHNR, CDR2 FQNEAQ, per germline (reference sequence). This CDR3 is 15 amino acids long.

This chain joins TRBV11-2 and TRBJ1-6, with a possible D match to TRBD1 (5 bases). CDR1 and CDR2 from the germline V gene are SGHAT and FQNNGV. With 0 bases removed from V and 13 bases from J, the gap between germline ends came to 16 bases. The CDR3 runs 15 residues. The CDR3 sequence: CASSLDGGIFKPLHF. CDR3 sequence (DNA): TGTGCCAGCAGCTTAGATGGGGGTATCTTTAAGCCCCTCCACTTT.

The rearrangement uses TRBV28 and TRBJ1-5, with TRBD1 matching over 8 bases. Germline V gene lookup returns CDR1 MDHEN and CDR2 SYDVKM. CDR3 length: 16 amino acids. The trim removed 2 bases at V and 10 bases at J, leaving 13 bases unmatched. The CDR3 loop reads CASSLPTGEGWVPQHF. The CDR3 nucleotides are TGTGCCAGCAGTTTACCGACAGGGGAGGGTTGGGTTCCCCAGCATTTT.

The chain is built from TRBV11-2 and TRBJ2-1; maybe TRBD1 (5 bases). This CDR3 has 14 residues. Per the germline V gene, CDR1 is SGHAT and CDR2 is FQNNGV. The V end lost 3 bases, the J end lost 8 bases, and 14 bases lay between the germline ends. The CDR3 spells CASSLTRGSHEQFF. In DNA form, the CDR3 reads TGTGCCAGCAGCTTGACAAGGGGATCTCATGAGCAGTTCTTC.

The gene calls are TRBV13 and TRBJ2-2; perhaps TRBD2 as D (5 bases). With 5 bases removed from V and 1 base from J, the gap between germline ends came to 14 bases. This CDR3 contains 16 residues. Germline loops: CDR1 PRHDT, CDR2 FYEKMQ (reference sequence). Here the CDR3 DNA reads TGTGCCAGCAGCCCCCAATCGGGGTGGAACACCGGGGAGCTGTTTTTT. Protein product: CASSPQSGWNTGELFF.

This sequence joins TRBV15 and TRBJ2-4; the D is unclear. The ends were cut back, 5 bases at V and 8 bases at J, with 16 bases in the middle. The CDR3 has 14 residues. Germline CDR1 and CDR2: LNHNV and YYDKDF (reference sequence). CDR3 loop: CATSLPGHWDIQYF. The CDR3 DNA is TGTGCCACCAGCTTACCAGGCCATTGGGACATTCAGTACTTC.

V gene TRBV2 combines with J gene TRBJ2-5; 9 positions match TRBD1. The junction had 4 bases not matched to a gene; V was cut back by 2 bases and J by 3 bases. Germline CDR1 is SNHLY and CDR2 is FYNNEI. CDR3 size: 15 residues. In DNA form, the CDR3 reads TGTGCCAGCAGTGAACGGGGGACAGGGAAAGAGACCCAGTACTTC. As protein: CASSERGTGKETQYF.

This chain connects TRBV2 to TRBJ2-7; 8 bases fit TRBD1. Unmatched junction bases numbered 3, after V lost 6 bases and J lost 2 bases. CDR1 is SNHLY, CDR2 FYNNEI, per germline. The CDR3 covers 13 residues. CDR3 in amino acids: CASRDRETYEQYF. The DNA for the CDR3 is TGTGCCAGCAGGGACAGGGAAACCTACGAGCAGTACTTC.

CDR3 amino acids: CASSPPAGLAGGGLYNEQFF. CDR3 sequence (DNA): TGTGCCAGCAGCCCACCTGCGGGACTAGCGGGAGGGGGCCTCTACAATGAGCAGTTCTTC. The gene calls are TRBV11-2 and TRBJ2-1, with 16 positions matching TRBD2. The V gene end was trimmed by 5 bases and the J gene end by 3 bases; junction bases not matched to a gene: 13. The CDR3 sequence is 20 residues long. CDR1 SGHAT and CDR2 FQNNGV come from the germline V gene.

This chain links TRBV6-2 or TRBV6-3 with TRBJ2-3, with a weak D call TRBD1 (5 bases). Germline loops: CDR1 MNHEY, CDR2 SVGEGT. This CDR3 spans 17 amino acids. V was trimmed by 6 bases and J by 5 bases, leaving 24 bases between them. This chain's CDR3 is CASSYSIGRGRIDTQYF. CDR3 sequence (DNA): TGTGCCAGCAGCTATTCTATTGGAAGGGGCAGAATAGATACGCAGTATTTT.

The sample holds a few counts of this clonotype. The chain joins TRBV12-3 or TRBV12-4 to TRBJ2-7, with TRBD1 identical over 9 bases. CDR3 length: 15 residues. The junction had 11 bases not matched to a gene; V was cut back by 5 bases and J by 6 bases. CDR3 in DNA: TGTGCCAGCAGTATAGACAGGGGGGCTCTTACCGAGCAGTACTTC. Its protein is CASSIDRGALTEQYF.

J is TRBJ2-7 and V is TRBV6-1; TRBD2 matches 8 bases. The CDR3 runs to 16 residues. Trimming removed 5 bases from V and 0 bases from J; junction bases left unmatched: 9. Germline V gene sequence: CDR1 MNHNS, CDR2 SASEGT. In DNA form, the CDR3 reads TGTGCCAGCAGTCCGTCTAGCGGGCTTAGCTCCTACGAGCAGTACTTC. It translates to CASSPSSGLSSYEQYF.

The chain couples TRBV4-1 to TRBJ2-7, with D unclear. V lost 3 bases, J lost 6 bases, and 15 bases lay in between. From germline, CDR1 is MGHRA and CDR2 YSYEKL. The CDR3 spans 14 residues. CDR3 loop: CASSHLVGSFEQYF. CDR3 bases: TGCGCCAGCAGCCATCTTGTCGGGTCTTTCGAGCAGTACTTC.